This passage covers 9 T cell receptor beta chains from one sample sequenced in a study of T cells in Graves' hyperthyroidism and ophthalmopathy. Amplification yielded TCR beta CDR3 regions, with RNA transcripts as the source. During a first-round RT-PCR of the TCR CDR3, the HTBI primer set was used. TCRdb re-derived calls from the multiplex PCR reads in MiXCR, one entry per CDR3 protein. This table holds around 250,000 distinct CDR3 sequences, more than 14% found once. Sequencing was performed on blood. The receptors were gathered from a woman in her thirties or forties with Graves' hyperthyroidism that later progressed to Graves' ophthalmopathy.

The V gene is TRBV20-1, the J gene TRBJ2-5; D is ambiguous. Trimming pared 6 bases from V and 6 bases from J, leaving 11 bases between. This CDR3 has 11 residues. Germline V gene sequence: CDR1 DFQATT, CDR2 SNEGSKA (reference sequence). Here the CDR3 reads CSAPYWKTQYF. CDR3 coding DNA: TGCAGTGCGCCCTATTGGAAGACCCAGTACTTC.

The chain joins TRBV20-1 to TRBJ1-2, with D tentatively TRBD1 (5 bases). CDR1 is DFQATT, CDR2 SNEGSKA, per germline (reference sequence). Trimming shortened V by 0 bases and J by 3 bases, and 8 bases separated the two germline ends. The CDR3 extends over 13 amino acids. The CDR3 is CSARDQGYYGYTF. The CDR3 nucleotides are TGCAGTGCTAGAGATCAGGGATACTATGGCTACACCTTC.

In its sample, this clonotype was seen many times. The chain uses TRBV5-1 and TRBJ2-7; 10 positions match TRBD2. This CDR3 is 16 amino acids long. Germline V gives CDR1 SGHRS, CDR2 YFSETQ. V gave up 3 bases and J gave up 6 bases; unmatched junction bases: 12. The CDR3, as DNA: TGCGCCAGCAGCTACCCTAGCGGGAGTACCAAGGGCGAGCAGTACTTC. Translated, it gives CASSYPSGSTKGEQYF. Complete variable domain (other parts from reference TRBV5-1 and TRBJ2-7): KAGVTQTPRYLIKTRGQQVTLSCSPISGHRSVSWYQQTPGQGLQFLFEYFSETQRNKGNFPGRFSGRQFSNSRSEMNVSTLELGDSALYLCASSYPSGSTKGEQYFGPGTRLTVT.

This clonotype was picked up many times. The V and J genes are TRBV2 and TRBJ1-1; 8 bases are shared with TRBD1. From germline, CDR1 is SNHLY and CDR2 FYNNEI. The CDR3 consists of 14 residues. The J segment lost 3 bases and the V segment lost 6 bases, leaving 6 bases of the junction unmatched. This chain's CDR3 is CASRYRGADTEAFF. The CDR3 bases are TGTGCCAGCAGGTACAGGGGGGCCGACACTGAAGCTTTCTTT.

In this sample, this clonotype turned up many times. V is TRBV20-1 and J is TRBJ2-6; D is ambiguous. The CDR3 has 13 residues. CDR1 is DFQATT, CDR2 SNEGSKA, per germline (reference sequence). V was clipped by 6 bases and J by 4 bases, with 10 bases between them. CDR3 protein: CSAEPAGANVLTF. CDR3 in DNA: TGCAGTGCGGAGCCGGCCGGGGCCAACGTCCTGACTTTC.

Many counts were recorded for this clonotype. The chain combines TRBV6-2 or TRBV6-3 with TRBJ2-1; 12 bases agree with TRBD2. V gave up 6 bases and J gave up 7 bases; unmatched junction bases: 4. The CDR3 extends over 14 amino acids. Germline V lookup: CDR1 MNHEY, CDR2 SVGEGT. The CDR3 coding sequence is TGTGCCAGCAGCATGACTAGCGGGAGAAATGAGCAGTTCTTC. Protein sequence: CASSMTSGRNEQFF.

This clonotype was found many times. This chain links TRBV2 with TRBJ2-1, with 8 bases that match TRBD2. The CDR3 has 14 residues. Germline V gene lookup returns CDR1 SNHLY and CDR2 FYNNEI. V trimming: 6 bases; J trimming: 7 bases; junction bases outside the gene matches: 8. In DNA form, the CDR3 reads TGTGCCAGCAGCCCAGCGGGAGAAAGGAATGAGCAGTTCTTC. It specifies CASSPAGERNEQFF.

This clonotype was observed at least ten times. The chain has TRBV20-1 and TRBJ2-7; TRBD2 aligns across 11 bases. The CDR3 spans 14 residues. V lost 1 base to trimming and J lost 4 bases; unmatched junction nucleotides: 3. CDR1 and CDR2 from the germline V gene are DFQATT and SNEGSKA (reference sequence). CDR3 sequence reads: CSARALAGGYEQYF. CDR3 bases: TGCAGTGCTAGAGCCCTAGCGGGAGGATACGAGCAGTACTTC.

This clonotype was detected a few times. The chain links TRBV6-1 to TRBJ1-5; 10 positions match TRBD1. CDR1 MNHNS and CDR2 SASEGT come from the germline V gene. Trimming took 4 bases from V and 7 from J; bases not matched to a gene: 10. CDR3 size: 16 residues. CDR3 loop: CASSGLGQGINQPQHF. The CDR3, as DNA: TGTGCCAGCAGTGGACTGGGACAGGGGATCAACCAGCCCCAGCATTTT.